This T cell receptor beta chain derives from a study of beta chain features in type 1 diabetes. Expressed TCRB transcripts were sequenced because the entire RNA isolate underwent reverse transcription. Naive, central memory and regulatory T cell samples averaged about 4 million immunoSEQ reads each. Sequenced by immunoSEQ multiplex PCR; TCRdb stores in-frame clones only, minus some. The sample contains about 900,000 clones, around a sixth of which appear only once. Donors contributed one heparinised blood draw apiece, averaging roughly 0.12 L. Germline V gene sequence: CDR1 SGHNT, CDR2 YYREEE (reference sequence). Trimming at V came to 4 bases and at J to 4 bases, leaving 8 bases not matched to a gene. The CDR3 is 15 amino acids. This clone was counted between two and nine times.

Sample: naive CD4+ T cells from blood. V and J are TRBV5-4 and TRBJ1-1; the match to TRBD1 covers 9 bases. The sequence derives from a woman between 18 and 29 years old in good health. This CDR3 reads CASSRTGTGTTEAFF. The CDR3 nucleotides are TGTGCCAGCAGCAGAACCGGGACAGGGACCACTGAAGCTTTCTTT.